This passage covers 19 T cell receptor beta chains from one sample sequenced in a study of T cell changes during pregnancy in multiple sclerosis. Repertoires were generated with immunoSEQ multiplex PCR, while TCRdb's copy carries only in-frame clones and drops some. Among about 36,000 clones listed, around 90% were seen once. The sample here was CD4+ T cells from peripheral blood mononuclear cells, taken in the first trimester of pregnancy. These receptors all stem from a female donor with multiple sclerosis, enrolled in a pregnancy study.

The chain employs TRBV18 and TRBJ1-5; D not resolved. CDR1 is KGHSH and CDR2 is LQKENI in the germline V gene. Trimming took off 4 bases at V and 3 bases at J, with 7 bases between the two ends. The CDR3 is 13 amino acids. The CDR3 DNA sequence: TGTGCCAGCTCACGGGCGAACAATCAGCCCCAGCATTTT. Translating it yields CASSRANNQPQHF. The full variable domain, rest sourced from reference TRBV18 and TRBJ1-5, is NAGVMQNPRHLVRRRGQEARLRCSPMKGHSHVYWYRQLPEEGLKFMVYLQKENIIDESGMPKERFSAEFPKEGPSILRIQQVVRGDSAAYFCASSRANNQPQHFGDGTRLSIL.

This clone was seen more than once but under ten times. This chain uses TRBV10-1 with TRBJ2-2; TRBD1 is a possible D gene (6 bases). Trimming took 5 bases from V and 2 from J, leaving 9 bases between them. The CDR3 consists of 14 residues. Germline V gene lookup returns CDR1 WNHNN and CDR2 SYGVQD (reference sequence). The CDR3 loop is CASSPTGNTGELFF. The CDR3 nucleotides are TGCGCCAGCAGTCCGACAGGAAACACCGGGGAGCTGTTTTTT.

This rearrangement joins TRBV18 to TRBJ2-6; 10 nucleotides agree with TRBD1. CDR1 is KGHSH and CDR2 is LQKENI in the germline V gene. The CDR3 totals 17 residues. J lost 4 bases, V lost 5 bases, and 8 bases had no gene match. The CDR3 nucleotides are TGTGCCAGCTCAACATCGGGACAGGGGAACGGGGCCAACGTCCTGACTTTC. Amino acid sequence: CASSTSGQGNGANVLTF.

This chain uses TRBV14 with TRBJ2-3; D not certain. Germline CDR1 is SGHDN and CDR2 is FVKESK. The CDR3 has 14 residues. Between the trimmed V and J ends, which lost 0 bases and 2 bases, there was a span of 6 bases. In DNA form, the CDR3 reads TGTGCCAGCAGCCAAGAGTTGTACACAGATACGCAGTATTTT. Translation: CASSQELYTDTQYF. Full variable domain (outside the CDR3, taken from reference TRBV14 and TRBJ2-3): EAGVTQFPSHSVIEKGQTVTLRCDPISGHDNLYWYRRVMGKEIKFLLHFVKESKQDESGMPNNRFLAERTGGTYSTLKVQPAELEDSGVYFCASSQELYTDTQYFGPGTRLTVL.

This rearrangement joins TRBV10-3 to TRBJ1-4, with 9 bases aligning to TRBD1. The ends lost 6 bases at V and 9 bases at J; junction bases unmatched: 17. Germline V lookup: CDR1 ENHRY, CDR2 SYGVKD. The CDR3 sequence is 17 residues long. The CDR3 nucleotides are TGTGCCATCAGCCCAACCGACCCGGGACAGGGAGGACAAAAACTGTTTTTT. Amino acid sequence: CAISPTDPGQGGQKLFF.

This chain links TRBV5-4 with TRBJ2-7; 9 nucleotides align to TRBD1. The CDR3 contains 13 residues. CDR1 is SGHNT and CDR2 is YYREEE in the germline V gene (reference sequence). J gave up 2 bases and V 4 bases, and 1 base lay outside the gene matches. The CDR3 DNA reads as TGTGCCAGCAGCCGGACAGGGGCCTACGAGCAGTACTTC. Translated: CASSRTGAYEQYF. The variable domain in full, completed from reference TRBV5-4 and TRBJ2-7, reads ETGVTQSPTHLIKTRGQQVTLRCSSQSGHNTVSWYQQALGQGPQFIFQYYREEENGRGNFPPRFSGLQFPNYSSELNVNALELDDSALYLCASSRTGAYEQYFGPGTRLTVT.

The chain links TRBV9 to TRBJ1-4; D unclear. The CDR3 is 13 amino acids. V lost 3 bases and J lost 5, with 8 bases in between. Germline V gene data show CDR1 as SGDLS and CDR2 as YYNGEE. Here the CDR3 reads CASSAPGNEKLFF. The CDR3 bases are TGTGCCAGCAGCGCCCCCGGGAATGAAAAACTGTTTTTT.

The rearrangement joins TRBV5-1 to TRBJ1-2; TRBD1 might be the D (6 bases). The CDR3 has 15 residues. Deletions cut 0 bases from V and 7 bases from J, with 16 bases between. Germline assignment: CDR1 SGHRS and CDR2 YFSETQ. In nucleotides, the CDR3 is TGCGCCAGCAGCTTGGCCGGGGGGCGTGAGAGTGGCTACACCTTC. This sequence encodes CASSLAGGRESGYTF.

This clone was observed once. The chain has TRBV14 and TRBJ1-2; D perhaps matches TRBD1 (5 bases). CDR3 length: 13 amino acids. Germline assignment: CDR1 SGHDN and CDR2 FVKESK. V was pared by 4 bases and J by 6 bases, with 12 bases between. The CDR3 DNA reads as TGTGCCAGCAGCCCCAGGCCACAGGATGGCTACACCTTC. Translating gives CASSPRPQDGYTF.

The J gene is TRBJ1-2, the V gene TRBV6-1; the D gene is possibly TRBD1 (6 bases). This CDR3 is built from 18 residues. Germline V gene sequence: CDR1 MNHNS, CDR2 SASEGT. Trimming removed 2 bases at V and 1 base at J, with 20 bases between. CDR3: CASSERPGTRDLNYGYTF. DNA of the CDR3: TGTGCCAGCAGTGAAAGACCCGGGACAAGGGACCTTAACTATGGCTACACCTTC.

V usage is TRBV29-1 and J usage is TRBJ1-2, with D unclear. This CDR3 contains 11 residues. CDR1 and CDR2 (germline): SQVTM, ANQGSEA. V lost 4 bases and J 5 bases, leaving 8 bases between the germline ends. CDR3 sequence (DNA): TGCAGCGTTGCGTCGCTATATGGCTACACCTTC. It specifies CSVASLYGYTF.

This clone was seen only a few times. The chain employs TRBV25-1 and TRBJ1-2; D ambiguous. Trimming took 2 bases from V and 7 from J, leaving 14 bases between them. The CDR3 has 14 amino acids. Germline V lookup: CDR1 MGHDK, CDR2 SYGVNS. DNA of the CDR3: TGTGCCAGCAGTGAACCCGGGAGGGAGAGTGGCTACACCTTC. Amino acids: CASSEPGRESGYTF.

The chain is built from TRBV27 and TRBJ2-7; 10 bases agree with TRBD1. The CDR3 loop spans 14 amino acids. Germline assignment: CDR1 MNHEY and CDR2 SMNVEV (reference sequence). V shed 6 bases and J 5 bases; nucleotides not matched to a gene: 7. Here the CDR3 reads CASRLTGGTNEQYF. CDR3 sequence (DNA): TGTGCCAGCAGATTGACAGGGGGCACGAACGAGCAGTACTTC.

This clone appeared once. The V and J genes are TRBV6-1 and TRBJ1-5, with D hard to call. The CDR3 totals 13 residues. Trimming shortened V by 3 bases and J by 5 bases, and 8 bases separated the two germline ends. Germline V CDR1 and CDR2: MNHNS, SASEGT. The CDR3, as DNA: TGTGCCAGCAGTGATCAGGAACATCAGCCCCAGCATTTT. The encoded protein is CASSDQEHQPQHF.

The CDR3 coding sequence is TGTGCCAGCGGCCGGGATCAGCCCCAGCATTTT. This translates into CASGRDQPQHF. This chain uses TRBV6-6 with TRBJ1-5; D is ambiguous. Trimming stripped 8 bases from V and 5 bases from J, with 7 bases between. The CDR3 has 11 amino acids. In germline, CDR1 is MNHNY, CDR2 SVGAGI (reference sequence).

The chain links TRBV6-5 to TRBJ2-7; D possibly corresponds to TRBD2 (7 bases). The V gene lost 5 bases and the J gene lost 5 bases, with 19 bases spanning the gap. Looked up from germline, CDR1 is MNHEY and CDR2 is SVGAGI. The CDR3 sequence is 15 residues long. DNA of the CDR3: TGTGCCAGCAGTGGTATCGGGGGGCAGGGACACGAGCAGTACTTC. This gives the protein CASSGIGGQGHEQYF.

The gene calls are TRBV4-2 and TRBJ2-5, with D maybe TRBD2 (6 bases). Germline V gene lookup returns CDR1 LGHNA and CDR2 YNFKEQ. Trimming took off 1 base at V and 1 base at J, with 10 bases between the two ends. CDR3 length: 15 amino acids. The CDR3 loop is CASSQGLTSQETQYF. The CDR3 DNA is TGTGCCAGCAGCCAAGGCCTGACTAGCCAAGAGACCCAGTACTTC.

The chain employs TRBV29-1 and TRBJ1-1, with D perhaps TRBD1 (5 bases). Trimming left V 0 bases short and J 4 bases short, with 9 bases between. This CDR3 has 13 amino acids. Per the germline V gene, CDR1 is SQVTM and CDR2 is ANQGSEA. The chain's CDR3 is CSVEDWGVTEAFF. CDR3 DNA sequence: TGCAGCGTTGAAGATTGGGGGGTCACTGAAGCTTTCTTT. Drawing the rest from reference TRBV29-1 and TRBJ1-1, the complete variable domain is SAVISQKPSRDICQRGTSLTIQCQVDSQVTMMFWYRQQPGQSLTLIATANQGSEATYESGFVIDKFPISRPNLTFSTLTVSNMSPEDSSIYLCSVEDWGVTEAFFGQGTRLTVV.

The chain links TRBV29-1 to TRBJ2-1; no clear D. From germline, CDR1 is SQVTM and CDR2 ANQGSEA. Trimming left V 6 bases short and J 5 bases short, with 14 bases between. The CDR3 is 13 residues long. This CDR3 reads CSVIWRINNEQFF. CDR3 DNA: TGCAGCGTAATCTGGCGGATCAACAATGAGCAGTTCTTC.